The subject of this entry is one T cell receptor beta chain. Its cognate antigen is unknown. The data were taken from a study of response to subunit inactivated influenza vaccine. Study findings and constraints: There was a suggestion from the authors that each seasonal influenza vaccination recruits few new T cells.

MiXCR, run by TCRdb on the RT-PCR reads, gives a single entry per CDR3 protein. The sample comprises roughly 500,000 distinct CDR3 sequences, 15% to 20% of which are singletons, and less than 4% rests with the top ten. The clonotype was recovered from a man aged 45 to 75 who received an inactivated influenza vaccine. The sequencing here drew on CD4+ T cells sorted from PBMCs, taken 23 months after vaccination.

CDR3 sequence reads: CASSHTRSTGELFF. CDR3 DNA sequence: TGTGCCAGCAGCCATACGAGGTCCACCGGGGAGCTGTTTTTT. The rearrangement joins TRBV4-2 to TRBJ2-2; D unclear. Trimming stripped 3 bases from V and 4 bases from J, with 9 bases between. Germline assignment: CDR1 LGHNA and CDR2 YNFKEQ. There are 14 residues in the CDR3.